This passage covers 25 T cell receptor beta chains from one sample sequenced in a study of regulatory T cells in long-lasting Graves disease. Stated time point: persistent/refractory GD, antithyroid drugs over 5 years with positive TRAb. PBMC-derived RNA was used for the TCR library. CDR3-region Arm-PCR and iRepertoire HTBI primers produced the TCR beta libraries. TCRdb passed the multiplex PCR reads through MiXCR, listing each CDR3 protein once. The table includes a few hundred thousand distinct CDR3 sequences, about a quarter detected once. The sample here was peripheral blood mononuclear cells (PBMCs), taken when the disease was refractory, from a patient treated with antithyroid drugs. The receptors come from a female donor with Graves disease.

The chain couples TRBV19 to TRBJ1-5; no clear D. The CDR3 extends over 14 amino acids. V lost 3 bases and J 3 bases, leaving 9 bases between the germline ends. Germline loops: CDR1 LNHDA, CDR2 SQIVND (reference sequence). The CDR3 DNA reads as TGTGCCAGTAGTATTGTGGGCTTCAATCAGCCCCAGCATTTT. It encodes CASSIVGFNQPQHF.

A word on this clonotype: A clone one base away is much larger, so this may be a read error. The V gene is TRBV6-1, the J gene TRBJ2-5; 7 nucleotides agree with TRBD1. This CDR3 contains 13 residues. V dropped 5 bases and J dropped 10; count of bases not matched to a gene: 10. Germline V CDR1 and CDR2: MNHNS, SASEGT. The CDR3 nucleotides are TGTGCCAGCAGTCCGGGACAGCCAGGGATCCAGTACTTC. This gives the protein CASSPGQPGIQYF.

This clonotype was recorded many times. This chain uses TRBV28 with TRBJ2-7; 15 nucleotides line up with TRBD2. Germline CDR1 and CDR2: MDHEN and SYDVKM. J lost 2 bases, V lost 5 bases, and 10 bases had no gene match. The CDR3 runs to 18 residues. CDR3 nucleotides: TGTGCCAGCAGTCTTCCGGGACTAGCGGGAGGTCACGCCTACGAGCAGTACTTC. This translates into CASSLPGLAGGHAYEQYF.

The chain employs TRBV3-1 and TRBJ2-7, with 7 bases matching TRBD2. This CDR3 has 14 residues. Germline CDR1 reads LGHDT; CDR2 reads YNNKEL (reference sequence). Trimming took 1 base from V and 3 from J; bases not matched to a gene: 3. The CDR3: CASSQGASGYEQYF. CDR3 bases: TGTGCCAGCAGCCAAGGAGCTAGCGGCTACGAGCAGTACTTC.

In its sample, this clonotype was seen many times. The chain couples TRBV7-2 to TRBJ2-4; 7 bases line up with TRBD2. Germline CDR1 and CDR2: SGHTA and FQGNSA. Trimming removed 7 bases from V and 3 bases from J; junction bases left unmatched: 6. This CDR3 is built from 14 residues. The CDR3 here is CASTNPGGKNIQYF. CDR3 nucleotides: TGTGCCAGCACTAACCCGGGGGGCAAAAACATTCAGTACTTC.

This clonotype was observed many times. The rearrangement links TRBV6-1 to TRBJ2-7; D is possibly TRBD1 (6 bases). This CDR3 region has 12 residues. V lost 6 bases, J lost 5 bases, and 11 bases lay in between. Looked up from germline, CDR1 is MNHNS and CDR2 is SASEGT. The CDR3 loop is CASSLQGNEQYF. As DNA, the CDR3 is TGTGCCAGCAGCTTACAGGGAAACGAGCAGTACTTC.

J is TRBJ1-1 and V is TRBV6-1; the D is unclear. Germline CDR1 MNHNS, CDR2 SASEGT. This CDR3 has 13 residues. V lost 7 bases to trimming and J lost 5 bases, with 14 bases between them. In nucleotides, the CDR3 is TGTGCCAGCAAGGCAGAGTCTCAGACTGAAGCTTTCTTT. This sequence encodes CASKAESQTEAFF.

This clonotype was counted only a few times. The CDR3 DNA follows: TGCGCCAGCAGCCAATCGGGACAGGGTGAGACCCAGTACTTC. Translating gives CASSQSGQGETQYF. The rearrangement links TRBV4-1 to TRBJ2-5, with 9 bases lining up with TRBD1. CDR3 size: 14 residues. V was clipped by 2 bases and J by 5 bases; unmatched bases: 3. Germline CDR1 reads MGHRA; CDR2 reads YSYEKL.

J is TRBJ2-2 and V is TRBV10-1; TRBD2 agrees at 8 bases. V was pared by 6 bases and J by 1 base, with 4 bases of the junction left unmatched. The CDR3 extends over 15 amino acids. Germline CDR1 is WNHNN and CDR2 is SYGVQD (reference sequence). The CDR3 here is CASRISGKNTGELFF. CDR3 DNA: TGCGCCAGCAGAATTAGCGGGAAGAACACCGGGGAGCTGTTTTTT.

This clonotype was seen repeatedly, ten times or more. J is TRBJ2-7 and V is TRBV28; D assignment may be TRBD1 or TRBD2 (5 bases each). This CDR3 is 14 amino acids long. Germline CDR1 and CDR2: MDHEN and SYDVKM. Trimming took 8 bases from V and 2 from J, leaving 16 bases between them. The CDR3 sequence is CASGPGTETYEQYF. The CDR3 nucleotides read TGTGCCAGCGGCCCAGGGACGGAGACCTACGAGCAGTACTTC.

At least ten counts were recorded for this clonotype. The chain carries TRBV20-1 and TRBJ2-7; D is ambiguous. Germline V CDR1 and CDR2: DFQATT, SNEGSKA (reference sequence). The length of the CDR3 is 11 residues. V was trimmed by 8 bases and J by 2 bases, leaving 10 bases between them. The DNA for the CDR3 is TGCAGTACGTACAGCACCTACGAGCAGTACTTC. Amino acids: CSTYSTYEQYF.

This clonotype was counted ten times or more. The chain couples TRBV12-3 or TRBV12-4 to TRBJ2-1; TRBD2 matches at 9 bases. CDR3 length: 15 amino acids. J was trimmed by 7 bases and V by 1 base; bases with no gene match: 5. This chain's CDR3 is CASSLGSGSLNEQFF. The CDR3 nucleotides read TGTGCCAGCAGTTTAGGTAGCGGGAGCCTAAATGAGCAGTTCTTC.

This sequence joins TRBV9 and TRBJ1-1; 8 bases match TRBD1. The CDR3 covers 14 residues. Germline lookup yields CDR1 SGDLS and CDR2 YYNGEE. V dropped 6 bases and J dropped 9; count of bases not matched to a gene: 13. DNA for the CDR3: TGTGCCAGCAACATCGGGACAGGACCAGCAAAAGCTTTCTTT. It is translated as CASNIGTGPAKAFF.

This chain's CDR3 is CASSTTVEAFF. In DNA, the CDR3 is TGTGCCAGTAGTACGACAGTTGAAGCTTTCTTT. The genes are TRBV19 and TRBJ1-1; a weak D match, TRBD1 (5 bases). Trimming stripped 4 bases from V and 7 bases from J, with 7 bases between. Germline loops: CDR1 LNHDA, CDR2 SQIVND (reference sequence). The CDR3 has 11 amino acids.

Of note for this clonotype: A much larger clone lies a single base off, so this may be a read error. The rearrangement uses TRBV28 and TRBJ1-2; possible D gene TRBD1, 5 bases. The CDR3 is 14 amino acids. Germline V gives CDR1 MDHEN, CDR2 SYDVKM. The CDR3 is CVSSSVGAGSGYTF. The CDR3 DNA reads as TGTGTCAGCAGTTCTGTGGGTGCAGGGAGTGGCTACACCTTC.

This clonotype was counted ten times or more. The genes are TRBV12-3 or TRBV12-4 and TRBJ1-4; D perhaps matches TRBD1 (5 bases). This CDR3 is 15 amino acids long. Trimming cost V 5 bases and J 4 bases, with 14 bases left between them. CDR3 protein: CASSPPGRSNEKLFF. Here the CDR3 DNA reads TGTGCCAGCAGTCCACCGGGACGGAGTAATGAAAAACTGTTTTTT.

With respect to this clonotype: Relative to the germline gene, one junction end is altered; a read error may explain this. This chain links TRBV5-6 with TRBJ1-2; D gene ambiguous. The germline V gene has CDR1 SGHDT and CDR2 YYEEEE. CDR3 length: 14 residues. The CDR3 loop reads CASSLQLGNYGNTF. The CDR3 nucleotides are TGTGCCAGCAGCTTACAGCTGGGGAACTATGGCAACACCTTC.

This chain uses TRBV5-6 with TRBJ2-7; 11 bases align to TRBD2. Losses at the gene ends were 1 base for V and 6 bases for J; bases not matched to a gene: 9. Germline-derived CDR1 and CDR2 are SGHDT and YYEEEE. The CDR3 is 16 residues long. CDR3 sequence: CASSLILAGVGGEQYF. The CDR3 DNA is TGTGCCAGCAGCTTGATACTAGCGGGAGTGGGGGGCGAGCAGTACTTC.

J is TRBJ1-4 and V is TRBV27, with TRBD1 matching over 10 bases. J was trimmed by 4 bases and V by 4 bases; bases with no gene match: 3. Germline V gene lookup returns CDR1 MNHEY and CDR2 SMNVEV (reference sequence). This CDR3 region has 15 residues. The DNA for the CDR3 is TGTGCCAGCAGTTCGGGGGACAGGGGTAATGAAAAACTGTTTTTT. Translating it yields CASSSGDRGNEKLFF.

This clonotype was counted only a few times. The chain uses TRBV9 and TRBJ1-5, with TRBD1 identical over 8 bases. With V trimmed by 3 bases and J by 0 bases, 14 bases remained unmatched. Germline CDR1 SGDLS, CDR2 YYNGEE. This CDR3 spans 19 amino acids. The CDR3 loop is CASSASNRDRLYSNQPQHF. As DNA, the CDR3 is TGTGCCAGCAGCGCCTCTAACCGGGACAGGCTTTATAGCAATCAGCCCCAGCATTTT.

Ten or more counts support this clonotype. The chain employs TRBV7-2 and TRBJ2-7, with 12 bases fitting TRBD2. The trim removed 5 bases at V and 5 bases at J, leaving 10 bases unmatched. From germline, CDR1 is SGHTA and CDR2 FQGNSA. The CDR3 contains 16 residues. CDR3 region: CASSARTSGIGDEQYF. In DNA form, the CDR3 reads TGTGCCAGCAGCGCCCGGACTAGCGGGATAGGCGACGAGCAGTACTTC.

This clonotype was seen at least ten times. The rearrangement uses TRBV7-2 and TRBJ2-2; TRBD1 matches 8 bases. The CDR3 has 15 amino acids. Per germline, CDR1 SGHTA and CDR2 FQGNSA. V shed 5 bases, J shed 2 bases, and the junction held 4 bases outside the gene matches. CDR3 coding DNA: TGTGCCAGCAGCCTACAGGGGGGAAACACCGGGGAGCTGTTTTTT. It translates to CASSLQGGNTGELFF.

The CDR3 DNA is TGTGCCAGTAGTATAGGTGACGGGGAGCTGTTTTTT. It translates to CASSIGDGELFF. The chain carries TRBV19 and TRBJ2-2; no clear D gene. This CDR3 contains 12 residues. Trimming left V 1 base short and J 7 bases short, with 4 bases between. Germline V gene data show CDR1 as LNHDA and CDR2 as SQIVND (reference sequence).

The gene calls are TRBV6-2 or TRBV6-3 and TRBJ2-2; perhaps TRBD1 as D (5 bases). V was trimmed by 6 bases and J by 4 bases, leaving 12 bases between them. The CDR3 spans 14 residues. Germline V gene sequence: CDR1 MNHEY, CDR2 SVGEGT. CDR3 residues: CASSPRVGTGELFF. CDR3 nucleotide sequence: TGTGCCAGCAGCCCCAGGGTTGGCACCGGGGAGCTGTTTTTT.

This clonotype occurred a few times. The chain uses TRBV6-1 and TRBJ1-5, with D perhaps TRBD1 (6 bases). With 6 bases removed from V and 9 bases from J, the gap between germline ends came to 21 bases. The germline V gene has CDR1 MNHNS and CDR2 SASEGT. The CDR3 length is 15 residues. The CDR3 is CASRPLGGLLRPQHF. For the CDR3, the DNA is TGTGCCAGCAGACCGCTCGGGGGCCTCCTACGGCCCCAGCATTTT.